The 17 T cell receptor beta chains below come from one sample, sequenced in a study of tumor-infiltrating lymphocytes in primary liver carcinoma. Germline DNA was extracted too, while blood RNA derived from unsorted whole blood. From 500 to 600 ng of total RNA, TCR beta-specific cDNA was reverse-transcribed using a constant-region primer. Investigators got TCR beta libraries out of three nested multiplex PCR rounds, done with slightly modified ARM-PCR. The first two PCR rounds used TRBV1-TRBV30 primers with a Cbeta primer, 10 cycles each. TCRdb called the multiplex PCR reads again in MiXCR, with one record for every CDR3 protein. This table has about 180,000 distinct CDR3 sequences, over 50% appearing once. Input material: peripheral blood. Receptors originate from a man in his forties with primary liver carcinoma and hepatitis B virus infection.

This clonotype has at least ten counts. In DNA, the CDR3 is TGTGCCAGCAGCCTTACCGACAGGGGGCTGTACAATGAGCAGTTCTTC. As protein: CASSLTDRGLYNEQFF. The rearrangement joins TRBV11-1 to TRBJ2-1; 10 bases match TRBD1. Per germline, CDR1 SGHAT and CDR2 FQDESV (reference sequence). With V trimmed by 5 bases and J by 4 bases, 8 bases remained unmatched. The CDR3 has 16 residues. The full variable domain, in which reference TRBV11-1 and TRBJ2-1 provide the parts outside the CDR3, is EAEVAQSPRYKITEKSQAVAFWCDPISGHATLYWYRQILGQGPELLVQFQDESVVDDSQLPKDRFSAERLKGVDSTLKIQPAELGDSAMYLCASSLTDRGLYNEQFFGPGTRLTVL.

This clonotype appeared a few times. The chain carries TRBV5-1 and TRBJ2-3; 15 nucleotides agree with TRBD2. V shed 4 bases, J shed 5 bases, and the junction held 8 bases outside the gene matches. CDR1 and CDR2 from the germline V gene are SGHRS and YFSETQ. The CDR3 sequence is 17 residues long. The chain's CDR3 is CASSPGTSGRHGDTQYF. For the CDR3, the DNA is TGCGCCAGCAGCCCTGGGACTAGCGGGAGGCATGGAGATACGCAGTATTTT.

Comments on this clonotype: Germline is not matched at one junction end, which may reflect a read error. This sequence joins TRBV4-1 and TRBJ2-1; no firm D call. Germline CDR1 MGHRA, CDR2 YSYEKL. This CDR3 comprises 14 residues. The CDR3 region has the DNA TGCGCCAGCAGTAGTCCGCCTTTCTTCAATGGGCAGTTCTTC. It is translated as CASSSPPFFNGQFF.

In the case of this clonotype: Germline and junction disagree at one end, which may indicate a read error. This CDR3 reads CSVDMTTANTEASF. The DNA of the CDR3 is TGCAGCGTTGACATGACGACGGCGAACACTGAAGCTTCCTTT. The V and J genes are TRBV29-1 and TRBJ1-1; D unresolved. Germline V gene data show CDR1 as SQVTM and CDR2 as ANQGSEA. The CDR3 extends over 14 amino acids.

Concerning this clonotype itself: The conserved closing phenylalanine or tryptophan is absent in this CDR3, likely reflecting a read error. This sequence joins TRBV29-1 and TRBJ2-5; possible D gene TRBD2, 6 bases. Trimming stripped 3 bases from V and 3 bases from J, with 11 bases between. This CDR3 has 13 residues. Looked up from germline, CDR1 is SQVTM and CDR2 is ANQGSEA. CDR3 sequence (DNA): TGCAGCGTTGAGGGACTTAGTAAAGAGACCCAGTACATC. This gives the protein CSVEGLSKETQYI.

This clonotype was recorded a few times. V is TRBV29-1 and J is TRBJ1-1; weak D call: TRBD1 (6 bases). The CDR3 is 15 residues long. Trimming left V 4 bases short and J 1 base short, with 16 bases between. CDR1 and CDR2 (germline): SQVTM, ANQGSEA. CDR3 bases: TGCAGCGTTGGGGGGGTTGGGGGCCCGAACACTGAAGCTTTCTTT. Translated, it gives CSVGGVGGPNTEAFF.

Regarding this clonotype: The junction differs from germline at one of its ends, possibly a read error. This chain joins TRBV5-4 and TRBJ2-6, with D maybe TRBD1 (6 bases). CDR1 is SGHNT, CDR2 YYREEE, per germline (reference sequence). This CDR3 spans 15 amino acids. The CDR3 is CASSLGQARTNVLTF. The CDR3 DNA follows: TGTGCCAGTAGCTTGGGACAAGCAAGGACCAACGTCCTGACTTTC. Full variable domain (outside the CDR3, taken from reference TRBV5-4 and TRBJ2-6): ETGVTQSPTHLIKTRGQQVTLRCSSQSGHNTVSWYQQALGQGPQFIFQYYREEENGRGNFPPRFSGLQFPNYSSELNVNALELDDSALYLCASSLGQARTNVLTFGAGSRLTVL.

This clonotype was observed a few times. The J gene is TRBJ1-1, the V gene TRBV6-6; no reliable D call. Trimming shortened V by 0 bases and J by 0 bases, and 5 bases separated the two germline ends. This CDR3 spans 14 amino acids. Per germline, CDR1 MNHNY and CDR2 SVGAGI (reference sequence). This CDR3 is CASSYSRLNTEAFF. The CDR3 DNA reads TGTGCCAGCAGTTACTCGAGGCTGAACACTGAAGCTTTCTTT.

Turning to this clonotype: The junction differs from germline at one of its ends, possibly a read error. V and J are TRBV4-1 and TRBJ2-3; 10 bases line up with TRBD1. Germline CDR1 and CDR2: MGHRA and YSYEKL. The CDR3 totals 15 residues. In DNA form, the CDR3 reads TGCGCCAACAGCCAAGAAGGGACAGGGGCAGATACACAGTATTTT. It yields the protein CANSQEGTGADTQYF.

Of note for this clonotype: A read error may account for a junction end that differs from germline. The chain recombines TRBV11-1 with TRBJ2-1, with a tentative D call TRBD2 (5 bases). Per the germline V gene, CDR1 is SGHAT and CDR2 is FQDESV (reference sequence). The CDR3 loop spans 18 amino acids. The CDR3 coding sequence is TGTGCCAGCAGCTTAGCGGCGGCTAGAGGGCGCTCCTACAATGAGCAGTCCTTC. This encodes CASSLAAARGRSYNEQSF.

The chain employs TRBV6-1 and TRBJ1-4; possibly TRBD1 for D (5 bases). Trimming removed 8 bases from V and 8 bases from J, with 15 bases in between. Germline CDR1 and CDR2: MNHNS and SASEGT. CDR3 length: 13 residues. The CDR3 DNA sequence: TGTGCCAGCGCAGGGACCTGGCGGGAAAAACTGTTTTTT. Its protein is CASAGTWREKLFF.

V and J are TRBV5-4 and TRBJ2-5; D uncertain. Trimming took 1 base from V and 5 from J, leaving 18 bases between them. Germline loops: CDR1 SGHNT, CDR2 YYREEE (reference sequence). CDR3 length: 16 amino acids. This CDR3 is CASSLKGRTSKETQYF. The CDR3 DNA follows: TGTGCCAGCAGCTTGAAGGGCCGGACGTCGAAGGAGACCCAGTACTTC.

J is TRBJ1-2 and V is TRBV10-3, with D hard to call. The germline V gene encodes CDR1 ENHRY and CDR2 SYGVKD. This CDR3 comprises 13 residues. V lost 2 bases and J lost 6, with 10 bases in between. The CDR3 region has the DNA TGTGCCATCAGTGAGATCGCGAAGGATGGCTACACCTTC. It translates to CAISEIAKDGYTF.

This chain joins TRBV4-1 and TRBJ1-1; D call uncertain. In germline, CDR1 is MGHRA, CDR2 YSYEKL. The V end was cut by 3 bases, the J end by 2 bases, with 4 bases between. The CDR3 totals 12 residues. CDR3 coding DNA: TGCGCCAGCAGCCACAGCAACACTGAAGCTTTCTTT. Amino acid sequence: CASSHSNTEAFF.

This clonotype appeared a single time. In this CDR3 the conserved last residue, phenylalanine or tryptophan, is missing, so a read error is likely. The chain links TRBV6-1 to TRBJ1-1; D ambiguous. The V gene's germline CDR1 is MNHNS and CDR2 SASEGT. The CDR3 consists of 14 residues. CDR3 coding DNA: TGTGCCAGCAGTGAGAACGGTATCAGCACTGAGGCTTTCCTT. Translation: CASSENGISTEAFL.

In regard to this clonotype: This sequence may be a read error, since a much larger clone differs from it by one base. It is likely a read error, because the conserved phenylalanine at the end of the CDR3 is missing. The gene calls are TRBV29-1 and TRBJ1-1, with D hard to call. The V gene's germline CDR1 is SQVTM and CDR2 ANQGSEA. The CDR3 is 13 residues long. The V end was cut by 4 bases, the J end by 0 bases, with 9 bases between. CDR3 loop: CSVVPIMNTEAFL. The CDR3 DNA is TGCAGCGTTGTCCCCATCATGAACACTGAAGCTTTCCTT.

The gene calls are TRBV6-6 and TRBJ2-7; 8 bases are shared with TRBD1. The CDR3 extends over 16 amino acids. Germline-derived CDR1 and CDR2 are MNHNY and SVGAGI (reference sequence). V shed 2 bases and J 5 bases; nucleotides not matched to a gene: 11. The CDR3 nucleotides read TGTGCCAGCAGTTACAACAGGGGGTACCTAGGCCACGAGCAGTACTTC. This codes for CASSYNRGYLGHEQYF.